This entry lists 25 T cell receptor beta chains sequenced from one sample in a study of blood T cell repertoires in COVID-19. Profiled with immunoSEQ multiplex PCR; TCRdb holds only in-frame clones, not every one. The sample lists around 150,000 clones; 85% to 90% were seen once. Sequencing was carried out using peripheral blood. These receptors were collected from a woman in her 70s with COVID-19, enrolled during active disease.

The genes are TRBV7-9 and TRBJ1-1; perhaps TRBD1 as D (5 bases). Germline lookup yields CDR1 SEHNR and CDR2 FQNEAQ (reference sequence). This CDR3 region has 16 residues. V lost 3 bases, J lost 0 bases, and 14 bases lay in between. This CDR3 is CASSLQGSKMNTEAFF. Written as DNA, the CDR3 is TGTGCCAGCAGCTTGCAGGGCTCCAAAATGAACACTGAAGCTTTCTTT.

The V gene is TRBV13, the J gene TRBJ1-2, with unresolved D. Germline CDR1 is PRHDT and CDR2 is FYEKMQ (reference sequence). The CDR3 is 13 residues long. The ends were cut back, 5 bases at V and 6 bases at J, with 13 bases in the middle. CDR3 amino acids: CASSITGNDGYTF. The CDR3, as DNA: TGTGCCAGCAGCATAACGGGGAACGATGGCTACACCTTC.

This chain uses TRBV5-1 with TRBJ1-1; tentative D call: TRBD1 (6 bases). The V gene lost 4 bases and the J gene lost 3 bases, with 13 bases spanning the gap. The CDR3 loop spans 14 amino acids. CDR1 SGHRS and CDR2 YFSETQ come from the germline V gene. Here the CDR3 reads CASSIQGWDTEAFF. CDR3 bases: TGCGCCAGCAGCATACAGGGCTGGGACACTGAAGCTTTCTTT.

This sequence joins TRBV6-5 and TRBJ1-5, with 7 bases aligning to TRBD1. The germline V gene encodes CDR1 MNHEY and CDR2 SVGAGI. Losses at the gene ends were 6 bases for V and 7 bases for J; bases not matched to a gene: 6. The CDR3 sequence is 13 residues long. CDR3 bases: TGTGCCAGCAGCATTGGGACAGCCCAGCCCCAGCATTTT. Residues: CASSIGTAQPQHF.

The CDR3 sequence is CAIRGEGGSNQPQHF. The CDR3, as DNA: TGTGCCATCAGAGGGGAGGGTGGGAGCAATCAGCCCCAGCATTTT. The J gene is TRBJ1-5, the V gene TRBV10-3; D possibly corresponds to TRBD1 (5 bases). This CDR3 has 15 residues. The germline V gene encodes CDR1 ENHRY and CDR2 SYGVKD. Deletions cut 6 bases from V and 1 base from J, with 13 bases between.

J is TRBJ2-7 and V is TRBV6-5, with 8 bases identical to TRBD1. Germline V gene sequence: CDR1 MNHEY, CDR2 SVGAGI. The CDR3 length is 15 residues. V lost 2 bases to trimming and J lost 2 bases; unmatched junction nucleotides: 5. CDR3 residues: CASSYHGQGPYEQYF. DNA of the CDR3: TGTGCCAGCAGTTACCATGGACAGGGCCCCTACGAGCAGTACTTC.

The V gene is TRBV29-1, the J gene TRBJ1-1, with D uncertain. The CDR3 sequence is 12 residues long. V gave up 7 bases and J gave up 4 bases, with 13 bases separating them. In germline, CDR1 is SQVTM, CDR2 ANQGSEA. The CDR3 DNA follows: TGCAGCGCCTCAGAGGTAGCCACTGAAGCTTTCTTT. This gives the protein CSASEVATEAFF.

This chain uses TRBV5-4 with TRBJ2-3, with 13 nucleotides matching TRBD2. V gave up 4 bases and J gave up 2 bases; unmatched junction bases: 4. CDR1 and CDR2 from the germline V gene are SGHNT and YYREEE (reference sequence). The CDR3 is 16 amino acids. The chain's CDR3 is CASSPGTSGDTDTQYF. As DNA, the CDR3 is TGTGCCAGCAGCCCTGGGACTAGCGGGGACACAGATACGCAGTATTTT. Based on the CDR3 plus reference TRBV5-4 and TRBJ2-3, the full variable domain is ETGVTQSPTHLIKTRGQQVTLRCSSQSGHNTVSWYQQALGQGPQFIFQYYREEENGRGNFPPRFSGLQFPNYSSELNVNALELDDSALYLCASSPGTSGDTDTQYFGPGTRLTVL.

The chain uses TRBV9 and TRBJ2-2, with TRBD1 matching 9 bases. The CDR3 extends over 16 amino acids. CDR1 SGDLS and CDR2 YYNGEE come from the germline V gene. V was clipped by 3 bases and J by 5 bases; unmatched bases: 8. CDR3 protein: CASSGPGTGTTGELFF. DNA for the CDR3: TGTGCCAGCAGCGGACCAGGGACAGGGACTACCGGGGAGCTGTTTTTT.

This clone was picked up a small number of times. V is TRBV5-8 and J is TRBJ1-2; D not certain. V was cut by 2 bases and J by 4 bases, with 9 bases left in between. The germline CDR1 and CDR2 sequences are SGHTS and YDEGEE. The CDR3 is made up of 13 amino acids. CDR3 coding DNA: TGTGCCAGCAGCTTCAACCTACCCTATGGCTACACCTTC. Amino acid sequence: CASSFNLPYGYTF.

The V call is TRBV2, the J call TRBJ2-5; possibly TRBD2 for D (6 bases). Deletions cut 2 bases from V and 5 bases from J, with 9 bases between. The length of the CDR3 is 13 residues. CDR1 is SNHLY, CDR2 FYNNEI, per germline. CDR3 coding DNA: TGTGCCAGCAGTGAAAAGGGGAGGGAGACCCAGTACTTC. Translating it yields CASSEKGRETQYF.

Here the CDR3 reads CASSLGGVGSPLHF. Here the CDR3 DNA reads TGTGCCAGCAGCTTAGGGGGGGTTGGATCACCCCTCCACTTT. The gene calls are TRBV7-9 and TRBJ1-6; D is possibly TRBD1 (5 bases). CDR1 and CDR2 from the germline V gene are SEHNR and FQNEAQ (reference sequence). This CDR3 region has 14 residues. Trimming removed 1 base from V and 10 bases from J, with 11 bases in between.

This chain uses TRBV5-1 with TRBJ2-5; the match to TRBD2 covers 12 bases. Germline CDR1 and CDR2: SGHRS and YFSETQ. V was pared by 4 bases and J by 5 bases, with 3 bases of the junction left unmatched. The CDR3 has 14 amino acids. For the CDR3, the DNA is TGCGCCAGCAGCGAGGGGACTAGCGGGGAGACCCAGTACTTC. Translated, it gives CASSEGTSGETQYF.

The chain couples TRBV27 to TRBJ2-7, with 9 bases identical to TRBD1. The junction had 10 bases not matched to a gene; V was cut back by 5 bases and J by 8 bases. The CDR3 sequence is 14 residues long. Per the germline V gene, CDR1 is MNHEY and CDR2 is SMNVEV (reference sequence). This CDR3 reads CASSRLGTGSQQYF. The CDR3 nucleotides are TGTGCCAGCAGTCGGCTTGGGACAGGGTCGCAGCAGTACTTC.

This chain connects TRBV5-5 to TRBJ2-5; the D is unclear. Germline CDR1 and CDR2: SGHKS and YYEKEE (reference sequence). The ends were cut back, 0 bases at V and 6 bases at J, with 6 bases in the middle. CDR3 length: 12 residues. CDR3 protein: CASSLELKTQYF. The CDR3 bases are TGTGCCAGCAGCTTGGAACTCAAGACCCAGTACTTC.

This chain uses TRBV5-1 with TRBJ2-2; 7 bases match TRBD1. Trimming took 4 bases from V and 1 from J; bases not matched to a gene: 1. The length of the CDR3 is 14 residues. Per germline, CDR1 SGHRS and CDR2 YFSETQ. The CDR3 region is CASSRTGNTGELFF. In nucleotides, the CDR3 is TGCGCCAGCAGCCGGACAGGGAACACCGGGGAGCTGTTTTTT.

Regarding this clone: Other DNA sequences in the sample encode the same CDR3. The V and J genes are TRBV15 and TRBJ2-7, with 11 nucleotides matching TRBD1. Germline V lookup: CDR1 LNHNV, CDR2 YYDKDF (reference sequence). The ends lost 3 bases at V and 4 bases at J; junction bases unmatched: 2. The CDR3 totals 14 residues. CDR3 loop: CATSRDRGRYEQYF. The DNA for the CDR3 is TGTGCCACCAGCAGGGACAGGGGGCGATACGAGCAGTACTTC.

V gene TRBV5-4 combines with J gene TRBJ2-2, with D possibly TRBD1 on 5 matching bases. The CDR3 contains 13 residues. Trimming left V 2 bases short and J 5 bases short, with 7 bases between. CDR1 and CDR2 from the germline V gene are SGHNT and YYREEE (reference sequence). In nucleotides, the CDR3 is TGTGCCAGCAGCTTCAGGGTAACCGGGGAGCTGTTTTTT. Its translation: CASSFRVTGELFF.

The rearrangement joins TRBV5-1 to TRBJ1-4, with 8 bases fitting TRBD1. Germline V gene data show CDR1 as SGHRS and CDR2 as YFSETQ. This CDR3 has 17 amino acids. J gave up 5 bases and V 4 bases, and 13 bases lay outside the gene matches. CDR3 region: CASSRVSPGQANEKLFF. In DNA form, the CDR3 reads TGCGCCAGCAGCCGGGTTAGCCCGGGACAGGCGAATGAAAAACTGTTTTTT.

This sequence joins TRBV6-7 and TRBJ1-2, with TRBD1 matching 9 bases. TRBV6-7 qualifies as an ORF whose function is uncertain. The trim removed 3 bases at V and 5 bases at J, leaving 7 bases unmatched. The CDR3 loop spans 15 amino acids. For the CDR3, the DNA is TGTGCCAGCAGTTATTGGTGGGACAGGGCTTATGGCTACACCTTC. Amino acids: CASSYWWDRAYGYTF.

This chain connects TRBV19 to TRBJ1-3; D remains ambiguous. Germline V CDR1 and CDR2: LNHDA, SQIVND (reference sequence). CDR3 length: 13 residues. Trimming pared 3 bases from V and 6 bases from J, leaving 9 bases between. The CDR3 is CASSIPGVNTIYF. The CDR3 region has the DNA TGTGCCAGTAGTATTCCGGGAGTAAACACCATATATTTT.

V gene TRBV4-1 combines with J gene TRBJ2-1, with D perhaps TRBD2 (6 bases). The germline CDR1 and CDR2 sequences are MGHRA and YSYEKL. The CDR3 has 14 residues. Trimming took 4 bases from V and 12 from J, leaving 19 bases between them. The CDR3 coding sequence is TGCGCCAGCAGCCTGGGACTTCTACCCCTAGTGCAGTTCTTC. Translated: CASSLGLLPLVQFF.

The gene calls are TRBV5-6 and TRBJ2-7, with D perhaps TRBD2 (6 bases). Germline CDR1 reads SGHDT; CDR2 reads YYEEEE. Deletions cut 3 bases from V and 1 base from J, with 20 bases between. The CDR3 is made up of 17 amino acids. The DNA of the CDR3 is TGTGCCAGCAGCTCGTGGAGGGTCCGGGGCGATTCCTACGAGCAGTACTTC. Protein product: CASSSWRVRGDSYEQYF.

A single count supports this clone. The V call is TRBV28, the J call TRBJ1-5; 7 bases are shared with TRBD1. The junction had 7 bases not matched to a gene; V was cut back by 8 bases and J by 0 bases. The CDR3 runs to 15 residues. Germline V lookup: CDR1 MDHEN, CDR2 SYDVKM. CDR3 in amino acids: CASGIRGISNQPQHF. DNA for the CDR3: TGTGCCAGCGGTATCAGGGGGATTAGCAATCAGCCCCAGCATTTT.

Remarks on this clone: Additional DNA sequences in this sample encode the identical CDR3. V and J are TRBV5-1 and TRBJ2-2, with a tentative D call TRBD1 (6 bases). Between the trimmed V and J ends, which lost 3 bases and 6 bases, there was a span of 12 bases. Germline CDR1 and CDR2: SGHRS and YFSETQ. The CDR3 has 14 residues. CDR3 bases: TGCGCCAGCAGCTCTCTACAGGGATCCGGGGAGCTGTTTTTT. This codes for CASSSLQGSGELFF. The entire variable domain, with the rest obtained from reference TRBV5-1 and TRBJ2-2, is as follows: KAGVTQTPRYLIKTRGQQVTLSCSPISGHRSVSWYQQTPGQGLQFLFEYFSETQRNKGNFPGRFSGRQFSNSRSEMNVSTLELGDSALYLCASSSLQGSGELFFGEGSRLTVL.